This TCR beta chain appears in the sequencing data of a study of blood T cell repertoires in COVID-19. The CDR3 is 17 residues long. With 7 bases clipped from V and 5 bases from J, the junction kept 14 bases outside the gene matches. CDR1 LNHDA and CDR2 SQIVND come from the germline V gene (reference sequence). This clone has a handful of counts. Original processing notes: Estimation of nucleated cell counts was performed using reference gene primer amplification. Sequencing was performed with immunoSEQ multiplex PCR; in TCRdb, only in-frame clones are kept and a portion is missing. V and J calls and clone size are those listed in that table; D and trimming were worked out from the DNA. Of approximately 200,000 clones listed, roughly four fifths are singletons.

The specimen was peripheral blood. This chain joins TRBV19 and TRBJ1-5; TRBD1 agrees at 10 bases. The receptor's source is a woman between 45 and 60 years old with acute or convalescent COVID-19. As DNA, the CDR3 is TGTGCCAGTACACTGAGGGGTGCGGGGACAGGGGATCAGCCCCAGCATTTT. Translating gives CASTLRGAGTGDQPQHF.